Below are 14 T cell receptor beta chains sequenced from a single sample in a study of control samples from healthy donors and cancer patients. The method was immunoSEQ multiplex PCR; TCRdb's version includes in-frame clones alone and lacks a portion of them. The sample yields about 26,000 clones, more than 75% seen once. Sequences were obtained from PBMCs. These receptors all come from a man between 60 and 75 years old with colorectal cancer.

V usage is TRBV9 and J usage is TRBJ2-7; D is ambiguous. V was trimmed by 4 bases and J by 0 bases, leaving 14 bases between them. Germline V gene data show CDR1 as SGDLS and CDR2 as YYNGEE. The CDR3 loop spans 15 amino acids. CDR3 sequence reads: CASSPIDPSSYEQYV. CDR3 nucleotide sequence: TGTGCCAGCAGCCCGATAGACCCGAGCTCCTACGAGCAGTACGTC.

This chain uses TRBV6-5 with TRBJ2-1; 9 nucleotides line up with TRBD2. CDR3 length: 14 residues. Germline assignment: CDR1 MNHEY and CDR2 SVGAGI. Trimming removed 6 bases from V and 7 bases from J; junction bases left unmatched: 7. The CDR3 is CASSGSGGVNEQFF. The CDR3 DNA reads TGTGCCAGCAGCGGTAGCGGGGGAGTGAATGAGCAGTTCTTC.

This clone appeared once. V and J are TRBV5-8 and TRBJ1-1, with D uncertain. Per germline, CDR1 SGHTS and CDR2 YDEGEE. The CDR3 contains 14 residues. V lost 2 bases to trimming and J lost 1 base, with 9 bases between them. This CDR3 is CASSFGLANTEAFF. DNA of the CDR3: TGTGCCAGCAGCTTCGGGCTGGCGAACACTGAAGCTTTCTTT. The variable domain in full, completed from reference TRBV5-8 and TRBJ1-1, reads EAGVTQSPTHLIKTRGQQATLRCSPISGHTSVYWYQQALGLGLQFLLWYDEGEERNRGNFPPRFSGRQFPNYSSELNVNALELEDSALYLCASSFGLANTEAFFGQGTRLTVV.

This clone was seen a few times. The CDR3 is CASSLGTGYNEQFF. In DNA form, the CDR3 reads TGTGCCAGCAGCCTGGGGACAGGCTACAATGAGCAGTTCTTC. The chain carries TRBV11-3 and TRBJ2-1; 8 bases agree with TRBD1. The junction had 3 bases not matched to a gene; V was cut back by 5 bases and J by 3 bases. The CDR3 length is 14 residues. Germline V lookup: CDR1 SGHNT, CDR2 YENEEA.

Only one count was recorded for this clone. CDR3 amino acids: CASYTGSGYTF. In nucleotides, the CDR3 is TGTGCCAGTTATACAGGAAGCGGCTACACCTTC. This chain links TRBV19 with TRBJ1-2; tentative D call: TRBD1 (5 bases). Per the germline V gene, CDR1 is LNHDA and CDR2 is SQIVND (reference sequence). Trimming took 8 bases from V and 8 from J, leaving 12 bases between them. This CDR3 region has 11 residues.

This chain links TRBV28 with TRBJ2-7, with D unresolved. Germline V gene lookup returns CDR1 MDHEN and CDR2 SYDVKM. V was cut by 5 bases and J by 4 bases, with 18 bases left in between. CDR3 length: 15 amino acids. The DNA for the CDR3 is TGTGCCAGCAGTCCAACCCCCTTTGGACGGTACGAGCAGTACTTC. Translating gives CASSPTPFGRYEQYF.

The V call is TRBV2, the J call TRBJ1-2; 7 bases are shared with TRBD1. V lost 2 bases, J lost 4 bases, and 7 bases stayed unmatched. CDR1 is SNHLY and CDR2 is FYNNEI in the germline V gene. CDR3 length: 15 residues. The CDR3 is CASSENRGQGYGYTF. Written as DNA, the CDR3 is TGTGCCAGCAGTGAAAACAGGGGACAAGGCTATGGCTACACCTTC.

The rearrangement uses TRBV4-3 and TRBJ1-4, with D perhaps TRBD1 (6 bases). CDR1 is LGHNA and CDR2 is YSLEER in the germline V gene. V gave up 2 bases and J gave up 5 bases, with 12 bases separating them. This CDR3 is 15 amino acids long. CDR3 in DNA: TGCGCCAGCAGCCAACCAGGGGCGATGAATGAAAAACTGTTTTTT. This encodes CASSQPGAMNEKLFF.

The V gene is TRBV5-6, the J gene TRBJ2-3; 8 nucleotides line up with TRBD1. Germline V gives CDR1 SGHDT, CDR2 YYEEEE. V was clipped by 2 bases and J by 3 bases; unmatched bases: 8. This CDR3 is 16 amino acids long. The CDR3 loop is CASSFKAGGRTDTQYF. The CDR3 region has the DNA TGTGCCAGCAGCTTTAAGGCAGGGGGCAGGACAGATACGCAGTATTTT. The full variable domain, completed using reference TRBV5-6 and TRBJ2-3, is DAGVTQSPTHLIKTRGQQVTLRCSPKSGHDTVSWYQQALGQGPQFIFQYYEEEERQRGNFPDRFSGHQFPNYSSELNVNALLLGDSALYLCASSFKAGGRTDTQYFGPGTRLTVL.

The rearrangement links TRBV19 to TRBJ2-3; D gene unclear. This CDR3 contains 13 residues. Trimming took off 5 bases at V and 0 bases at J, with 6 bases between the two ends. The germline CDR1 and CDR2 sequences are LNHDA and SQIVND (reference sequence). The CDR3: CASSDTSTDTQYF. Here the CDR3 DNA reads TGTGCCAGTAGTGACACCAGCACAGATACGCAGTATTTT.

This clone appeared a single time. The chain links TRBV5-4 to TRBJ2-1; 7 nucleotides line up with TRBD2. The CDR3 consists of 14 residues. J lost 8 bases, V lost 4 bases, and 9 bases had no gene match. Germline values: CDR1 SGHNT, CDR2 YYREEE (reference sequence). The chain's CDR3 is CASSMGRAEDEQFF. In nucleotides, the CDR3 is TGTGCCAGCAGCATGGGGAGGGCTGAGGATGAGCAGTTCTTC.

This chain uses TRBV28 with TRBJ1-2; D possibly corresponds to TRBD1 (6 bases). The germline V gene encodes CDR1 MDHEN and CDR2 SYDVKM. The CDR3 is 16 residues long. The V end lost 3 bases, the J end lost 4 bases, and 18 bases lay between the germline ends. The CDR3 protein is CASSLGSQGPFYGYTF. CDR3 nucleotide sequence: TGTGCCAGCAGTTTGGGGTCACAGGGACCCTTCTATGGCTACACCTTC.

The J gene is TRBJ1-1, the V gene TRBV5-1; D is perhaps TRBD1 (6 bases). Germline lookup yields CDR1 SGHRS and CDR2 YFSETQ. V dropped 1 base and J dropped 2 bases, with 15 bases sitting between them. There are 16 residues in the CDR3. CDR3 sequence reads: CASSLRAGAKNTEAFF. In nucleotides, the CDR3 is TGCGCCAGCAGCTTGAGGGCAGGGGCGAAAAACACTGAAGCTTTCTTT.

J is TRBJ1-2 and V is TRBV27, with D perhaps matching TRBD1 (6 bases). Germline V gives CDR1 MNHEY, CDR2 SMNVEV (reference sequence). There are 15 residues in the CDR3. V dropped 0 bases and J dropped 8 bases, with 16 bases sitting between them. The CDR3 DNA is TGTGCCAGCAGTTTATCGGGATTGGGGGCGAGAGGCTACACCTTC. Its protein is CASSLSGLGARGYTF.